This T cell receptor beta chain emerged from a study of blood T cell repertoires in COVID-19. It was within 2 weeks before study entry that exposed participants met a COVID-19 case. Some clones are missing from TCRdb's copy, which holds only in-frame ones; the method was immunoSEQ multiplex PCR. The top ten clones hold under 8% of a sample with 230,000 or so clones, approximately 85% of them seen once. J lost 6 bases, V lost 2 bases, and 1 base had no gene match. This CDR3 is built from 13 residues. Germline V gene sequence: CDR1 MDHEN, CDR2 SYDVKM. The gene calls are TRBV28 and TRBJ1-3, with 7 nucleotides matching TRBD1. The TCR originated in a woman in her forties or fifties who had been exposed to COVID-19. Material: PBMCs or T cells enriched from blood (not recorded which). CDR3 in amino acids: CASSLQGENTIYF. The CDR3 DNA is TGTGCCAGCAGTTTACAGGGGGAAAACACCATATATTTT.